The rows below give T cell receptor beta chains drawn from one sample of a study of identical twins. Via MiXCR, TCRdb re-called the 5' RACE reads, giving one row per CDR3 protein. The sample gives 250,000 or so distinct CDR3 sequences, about 9% of which show up once; approximately 3% is in the top ten. This same sample was also taken into another study, of yellow fever vaccine responses in identical twins.

Sequenced sample: CD8+ T cells sorted from blood. The receptors shown here come from a woman between 18 and 29 years old in good health. The CDR3 runs from the conserved cysteine through the conserved F or W.

CDR3 length: 14; J gene: TRBJ2-5; V gene: TRBV29-1; CDR3 protein: CSAKAGGLQETQYF
CDR3 length: 17; J gene: TRBJ2-3; V gene: TRBV5-4; CDR3 protein: CASSSGTGDPSTDTQYF
CDR3 length: 14; J gene: TRBJ2-1; V gene: TRBV29-1; CDR3 protein: CSVDGQGWDNEQFF
CDR3 length: 17; J gene: TRBJ2-7; V gene: TRBV7-8; CDR3 protein: CASSLTFPGQGAHEQYF
CDR3 length: 14; J gene: TRBJ2-7; V gene: TRBV12-3/TRBV12-4; CDR3 protein: CASRVGGAVDEQYF
CDR3 length: 15; J gene: TRBJ2-5; V gene: TRBV5-6; CDR3 protein: CASSQGTSGTETQYF
CDR3 length: 16; J gene: TRBJ2-6; V gene: TRBV6-4; CDR3 protein: CASSDGREPGANVLTF
CDR3 length: 15; J gene: TRBJ2-7; V gene: TRBV20-1; CDR3 protein: CSAREGLAGTYEQYF
CDR3 length: 12; J gene: TRBJ2-7; V gene: TRBV27; CDR3 protein: CASRPRVGEQYF
CDR3 length: 14; J gene: TRBJ2-1; V gene: TRBV29-1; CDR3 protein: CSVEVRWGANEQFF
CDR3 length: 16; J gene: TRBJ2-3; V gene: TRBV4-1; CDR3 protein: CASSQTGGNLADTQYF
CDR3 length: 18; J gene: TRBJ2-1; V gene: TRBV7-2; CDR3 protein: CASSLGRLGGTSANEQFF
CDR3 length: 15; J gene: TRBJ2-2; V gene: TRBV24-1; CDR3 protein: CATSGGTALTGELFF
CDR3 length: 16; J gene: TRBJ1-6; V gene: TRBV5-6; CDR3 protein: CASSLAALGFSSPLHF
CDR3 length: 15; J gene: TRBJ2-3; V gene: TRBV11-2; CDR3 protein: CASSPQTLGVRHRYF
CDR3 length: 16; J gene: TRBJ2-6; V gene: TRBV10-3; CDR3 protein: CAIWGGVDSGANVLTF
CDR3 length: 15; J gene: TRBJ2-5; V gene: TRBV7-9; CDR3 protein: CASSSPLAEQETQYF
CDR3 length: 24; J gene: TRBJ2-7; V gene: TRBV5-2; CDR3 protein: CASNQHGRRDRDLLAGATSYEQYF
CDR3 length: 14; J gene: TRBJ2-7; V gene: TRBV20-1; CDR3 protein: CSADDRTGSYEQYF
CDR3 length: 16; J gene: TRBJ1-4; V gene: TRBV15; CDR3 protein: CATSREGVLTNEKLFF
CDR3 length: 16; J gene: TRBJ1-4; V gene: TRBV2; CDR3 protein: CASSLAGDPTNEKLFF
CDR3 length: 16; J gene: TRBJ2-7; V gene: TRBV27; CDR3 protein: CASSLMAGGLYYEQYF
CDR3 length: 12; J gene: TRBJ2-7; V gene: TRBV20-1; CDR3 protein: CSATGLSYEQYF
CDR3 length: 16; J gene: TRBJ2-3; V gene: TRBV7-9; CDR3 protein: CASSELAGEVGDTQYF
CDR3 length: 14; J gene: TRBJ2-7; V gene: TRBV20-1; CDR3 protein: CSAKNRDRGYEQYF
CDR3 length: 15; J gene: TRBJ2-2; V gene: TRBV25-1; CDR3 protein: CASSEETGITGELFF
CDR3 length: 12; J gene: TRBJ2-7; V gene: TRBV14; CDR3 protein: CASSQGSREQYF
CDR3 length: 16; J gene: TRBJ2-3; V gene: TRBV7-9; CDR3 protein: CASSAARDRGGDTQYF